This entry lists 28 T cell receptor beta chains sequenced from one sample in a study of blood T cells in healthy people across ages. For the second PCR, which ran for roughly 7 to 11 cycles, a sample-barcoded 5' primer and a J-beta primer mix were used. TCRdb processed the 5' RACE reads anew with MiXCR; each CDR3 protein has one entry. The top ten clones hold around a fifth of a sample with some 750,000 distinct CDR3 sequences, 20% to 25% of them seen once. The specimen sequenced was blood. The receptors were sampled from a man between 65 and 79 years old in good health.

V is TRBV12-3 or TRBV12-4 and J is TRBJ2-5; no clear D gene. The CDR3 is made up of 13 amino acids. Trimming pared 4 bases from V and 1 base from J, leaving 7 bases between. DNA for the CDR3: TGTGCCAGCAGTTCTTTGTTCCAAGAGACCCAGTACTTC. It yields the protein CASSSLFQETQYF.

This clonotype was found a few times. This chain joins TRBV6-6 and TRBJ1-1; D remains unclear. The CDR3 runs 12 residues. Per the germline V gene, CDR1 is MNHNY and CDR2 is SVGAGI (reference sequence). Deletions cut 2 bases from V and 6 bases from J, with 7 bases between. The CDR3 region is CASSYTGAEAFF. For the CDR3, the DNA is TGTGCCAGCAGTTACACGGGCGCTGAAGCTTTCTTT.

The chain carries TRBV12-3 or TRBV12-4 and TRBJ2-5, with TRBD1 matching over 8 bases. The CDR3 loop spans 16 amino acids. V shed 5 bases and J 1 base; nucleotides not matched to a gene: 9. CDR3 region: CASSLPGTGLQETQYF. The DNA of the CDR3 is TGTGCCAGCAGTCTACCTGGGACAGGCCTCCAAGAGACCCAGTACTTC.

The rearrangement uses TRBV28 and TRBJ1-5; weak D call: TRBD1 (5 bases). The CDR3 runs 14 residues. V lost 6 bases and J lost 5, with 14 bases in between. Germline lookup yields CDR1 MDHEN and CDR2 SYDVKM. The DNA of the CDR3 is TGTGCCAGCAGCCGACAGTCGGGGGATCAGCCCCAGCATTTT. Amino acid sequence: CASSRQSGDQPQHF.

The rearrangement joins TRBV20-1 to TRBJ1-2; no reliable D call. The germline gives CDR1 DFQATT, CDR2 SNEGSKA (reference sequence). V gave up 1 base and J gave up 1 base, with 7 bases separating them. This CDR3 region has 13 residues. The CDR3, as DNA: TGCAGTGCTAGAGTGCCGGATAACTATGGCTACACCTTC. Translation gives CSARVPDNYGYTF.

This clonotype has at least ten counts. The CDR3 region has the DNA TGTGCCAGCAGCCAAGTTCACAATAACTATGGCTACACCTTC. Its protein product is CASSQVHNNYGYTF. This chain joins TRBV3-1 and TRBJ1-2; D is undetermined. V was cut by 1 base and J by 1 base, with 7 bases left in between. The CDR3 contains 14 residues. Germline values: CDR1 LGHDT, CDR2 YNNKEL (reference sequence).

The chain employs TRBV5-1 and TRBJ2-1, with 7 bases that match TRBD1. V lost 2 bases, J lost 3 bases, and 5 bases stayed unmatched. The CDR3 loop spans 15 amino acids. Germline CDR1 reads SGHRS; CDR2 reads YFSETQ. The CDR3 nucleotides are TGCGCCAGCAGCTTTCCCGGGACAGTCTACAATGAGCAGTTCTTC. Its translation: CASSFPGTVYNEQFF. The full variable domain, with the rest looked up from reference TRBV5-1 and TRBJ2-1, is KAGVTQTPRYLIKTRGQQVTLSCSPISGHRSVSWYQQTPGQGLQFLFEYFSETQRNKGNFPGRFSGRQFSNSRSEMNVSTLELGDSALYLCASSFPGTVYNEQFFGPGTRLTVL.

This clonotype appeared a few times. The chain carries TRBV7-9 and TRBJ2-3; D is possibly TRBD2 (7 bases). Germline values: CDR1 SEHNR, CDR2 FQNEAQ (reference sequence). The V end was cut by 5 bases, the J end by 2 bases, with 14 bases between. The CDR3 has 15 amino acids. The CDR3 nucleotides are TGTGCCAGCAGCCCGGGGGGCACCCCCACAGATACGCAGTATTTT. It encodes CASSPGGTPTDTQYF.

This chain connects TRBV27 to TRBJ2-1; D is possibly TRBD1 (5 bases). The end of the DNA aligns better with TRBJ2-7, so the J call may be wrong. CDR3 size: 15 residues. Looked up from germline, CDR1 is MNHEY and CDR2 is SMNVEV (reference sequence). CDR3 residues: CASSLFLQGHYEQYF. The DNA for the CDR3 is TGTGCCAGCAGTTTATTTCTCCAGGGCCACTACGAGCAGTACTTC.

This clonotype was found a few times. V and J are TRBV24-1 and TRBJ2-1; 11 nucleotides match TRBD1. CDR3 size: 16 residues. Germline V gene sequence: CDR1 KGHDR, CDR2 SFDVKD. The J segment lost 5 bases and the V segment lost 5 bases, leaving 7 bases of the junction unmatched. Here the CDR3 DNA reads TGTGCCACCAGTGGCGTGGACAGGGGGCTCGACAATGAGCAGTTCTTC. This codes for CATSGVDRGLDNEQFF.

The table lists this clonotype with a few counts. V usage is TRBV12-3 or TRBV12-4 and J usage is TRBJ2-1; D is unclear. The CDR3 sequence is 15 residues long. V lost 6 bases and J 0 bases, leaving 12 bases between the germline ends. The CDR3 coding sequence is TGTGCCAGCAGCCCCCTACGGACCTCCTACAATGAGCAGTTCTTC. This translates into CASSPLRTSYNEQFF.

The chain uses TRBV27 and TRBJ2-5, with a tentative D call TRBD1 (5 bases). The DNA end is a closer match to TRBJ2-7, so the J assignment may be wrong. The CDR3 totals 13 residues. Germline assignment: CDR1 MNHEY and CDR2 SMNVEV (reference sequence). CDR3 region: CASSFVPGFEQYF. The CDR3 DNA sequence: TGTGCCAGCAGTTTTGTCCCAGGGTTCGAGCAGTACTTC.

The chain carries TRBV20-1 and TRBJ1-4, with D possibly matching TRBD1 (6 bases). Trimming took off 3 bases at V and 2 bases at J, with 13 bases between the two ends. CDR1 is DFQATT and CDR2 is SNEGSKA in the germline V gene (reference sequence). The length of the CDR3 is 15 residues. The CDR3 region is CSASTTGLTNEKLFF. CDR3 nucleotide sequence: TGCAGTGCTAGTACTACAGGGCTTACTAATGAAAAACTGTTTTTT.

The chain carries TRBV12-3 or TRBV12-4 and TRBJ2-5, with TRBD2 identical over 9 bases. The CDR3 covers 15 residues. V trimming: 3 bases; J trimming: 2 bases; junction bases outside the gene matches: 4. This CDR3 reads CASSFPAGGQETQYF. The CDR3 DNA is TGTGCCAGCAGTTTCCCAGCGGGGGGTCAAGAGACCCAGTACTTC.

The chain carries TRBV4-1 and TRBJ2-7; D is ambiguous. The V end was cut by 0 bases, the J end by 1 base, with 7 bases between. The CDR3 has 14 residues. Germline V CDR1 and CDR2: MGHRA, YSYEKL. The DNA of the CDR3 is TGCGCCAGCAGCCAAGATATGCAGTCCTACGAGCAGTACTTC. This codes for CASSQDMQSYEQYF.

The table lists this clonotype with a few counts. The genes are TRBV18 and TRBJ2-7, with D perhaps TRBD1 (6 bases). This CDR3 is 15 amino acids long. The V end lost 2 bases, the J end lost 7 bases, and 18 bases lay between the germline ends. CDR1 is KGHSH, CDR2 LQKENI, per germline. The CDR3 region is CASSPNDRSLREQYF. The CDR3 DNA reads as TGTGCCAGCTCACCAAATGACAGGTCTTTACGGGAGCAGTACTTC.

The rearrangement links TRBV7-2 to TRBJ2-5; 9 bases map to TRBD2. This CDR3 spans 17 amino acids. With V trimmed by 1 base and J by 5 bases, 11 bases remained unmatched. In germline, CDR1 is SGHTA, CDR2 FQGNSA. The CDR3 DNA reads TGTGCCAGCAGCTTAGTAGCAGGTAGCGGGAGCTCGGAGACCCAGTACTTC. Amino acid sequence: CASSLVAGSGSSETQYF.

This clonotype was picked up a small number of times. The chain employs TRBV29-1 and TRBJ2-4, with D possibly TRBD2 on 7 matching bases. CDR1 and CDR2 (germline): SQVTM, ANQGSEA. The CDR3 is 16 residues long. Trimming left V 6 bases short and J 7 bases short, with 25 bases between. The CDR3 DNA is TGCAGCGTCGCCGGGGGGCTAGCGAAGGGCAAGAACATTCAGTACTTC. Amino acids: CSVAGGLAKGKNIQYF.

The J gene is TRBJ2-7, the V gene TRBV5-1; D is perhaps TRBD1 or TRBD2 (5 bases each). Trimming shortened V by 0 bases and J by 4 bases, and 14 bases separated the two germline ends. Germline V gene data show CDR1 as SGHRS and CDR2 as YFSETQ. The CDR3 has 15 amino acids. The DNA for the CDR3 is TGCGCCAGCAGCTTGGGTCCTGGGGACGGGTACGAGCAGTACTTC. This encodes CASSLGPGDGYEQYF.

In regard to this clonotype: A read error may account for a junction end that differs from germline. V and J are TRBV6-5 and TRBJ2-5; D remains ambiguous. There are 18 residues in the CDR3. CDR1 is MNHEY and CDR2 is SVGAGI in the germline V gene. Here the CDR3 DNA reads TGTGCCAGCAGTTCGAAAGCTCGGAACGTGCTTTTGTTAGAGACCCAGTCCTTC. Residues: CASSSKARNVLLLETQSF.

This clonotype was counted only a few times. The chain is built from TRBV2 and TRBJ1-6; D gene unclear. Trimming pared 6 bases from V and 9 bases from J, leaving 6 bases between. Germline CDR1 is SNHLY and CDR2 is FYNNEI. This CDR3 contains 11 residues. DNA of the CDR3: TGTGCCAGCAGCAAGGGTTCACCCCTCCACTTT. Translating gives CASSKGSPLHF.

This clonotype was seen repeatedly, ten times or more. This chain connects TRBV6-5 to TRBJ2-6, with a tentative D call TRBD1 (5 bases). Germline assignment: CDR1 MNHEY and CDR2 SVGAGI. V dropped 6 bases and J dropped 4 bases, with 13 bases sitting between them. The CDR3 has 15 amino acids. CDR3 in amino acids: CASRPDRGGANVLTF. In nucleotides, the CDR3 is TGTGCCAGCAGGCCCGACAGAGGCGGGGCCAACGTCCTGACTTTC.

The genes are TRBV10-2 and TRBJ1-4; D unresolved. V lost 2 bases and J 4 bases, leaving 8 bases between the germline ends. This CDR3 has 14 residues. Germline V gene data show CDR1 as WSHSY and CDR2 as SAAADI. CDR3 sequence (DNA): TGCGCCAGCAGTGAGAGCGGCAGTAATGAAAAACTGTTTTTT. Its protein is CASSESGSNEKLFF.

The chain joins TRBV6-5 to TRBJ2-5; D is undetermined. CDR3 length: 14 amino acids. The V end was cut by 4 bases, the J end by 2 bases, with 11 bases between. Looked up from germline, CDR1 is MNHEY and CDR2 is SVGAGI. CDR3 DNA: TGTGCCAGCAGTTCCCCGTGGGATCAAGAGACCCAGTACTTC. As protein: CASSSPWDQETQYF.

This clonotype showed up just a few times. The chain carries TRBV30 and TRBJ1-1; no reliable D call. The germline gives CDR1 GTSNPN, CDR2 SVGIG (reference sequence). The CDR3 is 12 residues long. Trimming shortened V by 5 bases and J by 0 bases, and 7 bases separated the two germline ends. The CDR3 region is CAWALVNTEAFF. In DNA form, the CDR3 reads TGTGCCTGGGCCCTTGTGAACACTGAAGCTTTCTTT.

The chain uses TRBV9 and TRBJ2-5; D call uncertain. The CDR3 extends over 16 amino acids. Trimming stripped 0 bases from V and 5 bases from J, with 17 bases between. CDR1 and CDR2 (germline): SGDLS, YYNGEE. The CDR3 DNA sequence: TGTGCCAGCAGCGTAGAAAGAGGCGCGGTTTCCGAGACCCAGTACTTC. Protein: CASSVERGAVSETQYF. Full variable domain (remainder filled in from reference TRBV9 and TRBJ2-5): DSGVTQTPKHLITATGQRVTLRCSPRSGDLSVYWYQQSLDQGLQFLIQYYNGEERAKGNILERFSAQQFPDLHSELNLSSLELGDSALYFCASSVERGAVSETQYFGPGTRLLVL.

The genes are TRBV11-2 and TRBJ2-3; 8 nucleotides line up with TRBD2. The CDR3 runs to 14 residues. Germline CDR1 and CDR2: SGHAT and FQNNGV. Losses at the gene ends were 3 bases for V and 5 bases for J; bases not matched to a gene: 4. The CDR3 reads CASSLGRGEDTQYF. CDR3 DNA: TGTGCCAGCAGCTTGGGGCGGGGGGAAGATACGCAGTATTTT. The complete variable domain, with remaining parts taken from reference TRBV11-2 and TRBJ2-3, reads EAGVAQSPRYKIIEKRQSVAFWCNPISGHATLYWYQQILGQGPKLLIQFQNNGVVDDSQLPKDRFSAERLKGVDSTLKIQPAKLEDSAVYLCASSLGRGEDTQYFGPGTRLTVL.

This clonotype was detected a few times. The chain links TRBV7-8 to TRBJ2-3; weak D call: TRBD2 (7 bases). V gave up 4 bases and J gave up 5 bases, with 25 bases separating them. CDR1 and CDR2 from the germline V gene are SGHVS and FQNEAQ. The CDR3 loop spans 18 amino acids. CDR3 sequence: CASSSRIGGGPVGDTQYF. DNA for the CDR3: TGTGCCAGCAGCTCGCGGATCGGCGGGGGCCCAGTCGGAGATACGCAGTATTTT. The entire variable domain, with the rest obtained from reference TRBV7-8 and TRBJ2-3, is as follows: GAGVSQSPRYKVAKRGQDVALRCDPISGHVSLFWYQQALGQGPEFLTYFQNEAQLDKSGLPSDRFFAERPEGSVSTLKIQRTQQEDSAVYLCASSSRIGGGPVGDTQYFGPGTRLTVL.